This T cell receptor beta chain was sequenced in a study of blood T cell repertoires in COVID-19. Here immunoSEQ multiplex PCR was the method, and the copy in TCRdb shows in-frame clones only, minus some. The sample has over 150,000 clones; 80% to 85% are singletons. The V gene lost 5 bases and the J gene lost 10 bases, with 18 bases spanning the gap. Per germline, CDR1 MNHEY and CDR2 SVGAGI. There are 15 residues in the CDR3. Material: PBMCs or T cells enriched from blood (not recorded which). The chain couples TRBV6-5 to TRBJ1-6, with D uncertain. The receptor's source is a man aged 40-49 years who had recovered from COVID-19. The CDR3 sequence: CASSRLIPSRSPLHF. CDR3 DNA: TGTGCCAGCAGTAGGCTCATCCCGTCCAGGTCACCCCTCCACTTT.